Listed below are T cell receptor beta chains from one sample, sequenced in a study of blood T cells in healthy people across ages. TCRdb itself ran the 5' RACE reads through MiXCR, one entry per CDR3 protein. The table shows 550,000 to 650,000 distinct CDR3 sequences, with 25% to 35% occurring only once. These same data were also listed under a study on T cells of mothers and their children.

The sample consisted of blood. The receptors come from a boy aged 2 to 10 in good health. The CDR3 runs from the conserved cysteine through the conserved F or W. D genes are given only for firm matches. The size of a clone is reported for some rows only, either as once, few or many, or as a class for expanded clones.

TRBJ1-5 - - TRBV20-1 TGCAGTGCTTCGGAAAGAGGTCTTACTCAGCCCCAGCATTTT CSASERGLTQPQHF
TRBJ2-1 - - TRBV20-1 TGCAGTGCTAGTGGGGACTATGAGCAGTTCTTC CSASGDYEQFF
TRBJ1-2 - - TRBV2 TGTGCCCGACAGGAGGAAAACTATGGCTACACCTTC CARQEENYGYTF
TRBJ2-1 few - TRBV24-1 TGTGCCACCAGTGATACCAATGAGCAGTTCTTC CATSDTNEQFF
TRBJ1-1 - - TRBV29-1 TGCAGCGTTGTAGGGGCCATGAACACTGAAGCTTTCTTT CSVVGAMNTEAFF
TRBJ1-3 - - TRBV5-6 TGTGCCAGCAGCCGAACCGACAGAACTGGAAACACCATATATTTT CASSRTDRTGNTIYF
TRBJ2-2 few TRBD2 TRBV11-2 TGTGCCAGCAGCTCCCTAGCGGGGGGGGCCGGGGAGCTGTTTTTT CASSSLAGGAGELFF
TRBJ2-7 few TRBD1 TRBV19 TGTGCCAGTTCGAATAATCCAGGGACAGGCCACGAGCAGTACTTC CASSNNPGTGHEQYF
TRBJ1-2 few - TRBV29-1 TGCAGCGTTGAAGAAGGCAGGGGCTATGGCTACACCTTC CSVEEGRGYGYTF
TRBJ2-2 - - TRBV29-1 TGCAGCGTTGGGCAGGGTGCGAACACCGGGGAGCTGTTTTTT CSVGQGANTGELFF
TRBJ2-7 - - TRBV12-3/TRBV12-4 TGTGCCAGCAGTTTTTCATGGGGGAAGACCTACGAGCAGTACTTC CASSFSWGKTYEQYF
TRBJ1-4 few - TRBV10-2 TGCGCCAGCAACCAAGGGGATGAAAAACTGTTTTTT CASNQGDEKLFF
TRBJ2-1 - TRBD2 TRBV20-1 TGCAGTGCTATGGCTAGCGGGACCGGTGGGCAGTTCTTC CSAMASGTGGQFF
TRBJ2-7 - TRBD2 TRBV20-1 TGCAGTGCTAGTGAAACTAGCGGGGGTTTCTCCTACGAGCAGTACTTC CSASETSGGFSYEQYF
TRBJ1-1 few TRBD1 TRBV6-5 TGTGCCAGCAGTTACTCCTCAAAGGGGGCGCGGAACACTGAAGCTTTCTTT CASSYSSKGARNTEAFF
TRBJ2-7 few TRBD2 TRBV14 TGTGCCAGCAGCAAATGGTGGAAACGAGACGGGAGGGACTACGAGCAGTACTTC CASSKWWKRDGRDYEQYF
TRBJ2-1 few TRBD2 TRBV29-1 TGCAGCGTTGACAAACCGGGGCTAGCGGGAGAGCAGTTCTTC CSVDKPGLAGEQFF
TRBJ2-3 few TRBD2 TRBV6-6 TGTGCCAGTAAGATAGCGGGGGGAACAGATACGCAGTATTTT CASKIAGGTDTQYF
TRBJ2-1 - TRBD2 TRBV7-3 TGTGCCAGCAGCAATAGCGGGAGGATATACAATGAGCAGTTCTTC CASSNSGRIYNEQFF
TRBJ1-2 few - TRBV5-5 TGTGCCAGCAGGGAAACAGGGTCCTTCGGCTATGGCTACACCTTC CASRETGSFGYGYTF
TRBJ1-1 - TRBD1 TRBV3-1 TGTGCCAGCAGCCAGCTTACAGGGGCTAACACTGAAGCTTTCTTT CASSQLTGANTEAFF
TRBJ1-2 once - TRBV25-1 TGTGCCAGCAGTGAAGGGGGACCTCGTTACTATGGCTACACCTTC CASSEGGPRYYGYTF
TRBJ1-2 few - TRBV28 TGTGCCAGCAGGATGGCCGGTAGGTATGGCTACACCTTC CASRMAGRYGYTF
TRBJ2-1 few TRBD2 TRBV29-1 TGCAGCGTTGAAGATTCGGCGGGGGGCCACAATGAGCAGTTCTTC CSVEDSAGGHNEQFF
TRBJ2-2 - - TRBV7-9 TGTGCCAGCAGCTTAGGCGGGGAATGGAGGACCGGGGAGCTGTTTTTT CASSLGGEWRTGELFF
TRBJ2-7 few TRBD2 TRBV15 TGTGCCACCAGCAGCACTAGCGGAGTTTACGAGCAGTACTTC CATSSTSGVYEQYF
TRBJ2-5 - - TRBV7-9 TGTGCCAGCAGCTCGGAGGTAGAGACCCAGTACTTC CASSSEVETQYF
TRBJ2-4 few - TRBV12-3/TRBV12-4 TGTGCCAGCAGTTTAGGGGGGAGTAAGGAAACCAAAAACATTCAGTACTTC CASSLGGSKETKNIQYF
TRBJ2-6 - - TRBV29-1 TGCAGCGTTGACCGGCCACCTGGGGCCAACGTCCTGACTTTC CSVDRPPGANVLTF
TRBJ2-7 - - TRBV7-9 TGTGCCAGCAGCCGCGCTGGTTTGGCCTACGAGCAGTACTTC CASSRAGLAYEQYF
TRBJ1-4 - TRBD1 TRBV6-4 TGTGCCAGCAGACCGGGACAGGGGCCCCCGTGGGAAAAACTGTTTTTT CASRPGQGPPWEKLFF
TRBJ2-2 - TRBD1 TRBV6-5 TGTGCCAGCAGCCGGGACAGCGGGGAGCTGTTTTTT CASSRDSGELFF
TRBJ2-1 few TRBD2 TRBV7-9 TGTGCCAGCAGCTCTCCCAGGACTAGCGGGACGTCCTACAATGAGCAGTTCTTC CASSSPRTSGTSYNEQFF
TRBJ2-7 few - TRBV7-9 TGTGCCAGCAGCCAACTGGGGCTTTCCTACGAGCAGTACTTC CASSQLGLSYEQYF
TRBJ2-5 few - TRBV12-3/TRBV12-4 TGTGCCAGCCGGAAGGGTAGGGGTCAAGAGACCCAGTACTTC CASRKGRGQETQYF
TRBJ2-1 few - TRBV7-2 TGTGCCAGCAGCTTCTACAGCGTTGACTCCTACAATGAGCAGTTCTTC CASSFYSVDSYNEQFF
TRBJ2-6 - - TRBV6-5 TGTGCCAGCAGGAGGGGAGGCTCTGGGGCCAACGTCCTGACTTTC CASRRGGSGANVLTF
TRBJ2-5 - - TRBV27 TGTGCCAGCAGTTTAAACTTTCGAGAGACCCAGTACTTC CASSLNFRETQYF
TRBJ2-2 - - TRBV21-1 TGTGCCAGCAGCCTTGAGGGTGGTCTAGCGGGAGGCCTGAACACCGGGGAGCTGTTTTTT CASSLEGGLAGGLNTGELFF
TRBJ2-5 - TRBD2 TRBV3-1 TGTGCCAGCAGCCTATCTAGCGGGGGGGCGACCCAGTACTTC CASSLSSGGATQYF
TRBJ2-1 once - TRBV2 TGTGCCAGCCTCACAGGACAGAACATTTACAATGAGCAGTTCTTC CASLTGQNIYNEQFF
TRBJ2-7 - TRBD1 TRBV5-1 TGCGCCAGCAGCTGGACAGGGATGAGCTCCTACGAGCAGTACTTC CASSWTGMSSYEQYF
TRBJ2-1 - - TRBV5-1 TGCGCCAGCAGCTGGGACACATACAATGAGCAGTTCTTC CASSWDTYNEQFF
TRBJ2-7 few - TRBV27 TGTGCCAGCAGTTTAGCCCAATCTAGCTACCATTCCTACGAGCAGTACTTC CASSLAQSSYHSYEQYF
TRBJ2-1 - TRBD2 TRBV12-3/TRBV12-4 TGTGCCAGCAGTTTGAGTAGCGGGGGCAATGAGCAGTTCTTC CASSLSSGGNEQFF
TRBJ2-7 - - TRBV14 TGTGCCAGCAGCCAAGGAGACAGTTTATACGAGCAGTACTTC CASSQGDSLYEQYF
TRBJ2-1 few TRBD2 TRBV7-9 TGTGCCAGCAGCTCCCTAGCGGGAGGGAGCTCCTACAATGAGCAGTTCTTC CASSSLAGGSSYNEQFF
TRBJ2-2 few - TRBV7-8 TGTGCCAGCAGCCTAGAGGCTGCGGGGGCTCCCAAAGGGGAGCTGTTTTTT CASSLEAAGAPKGELFF
TRBJ2-5 - - TRBV7-2 TGTGCCAGCACCCGAGGAGGGCCTGCCGAGACCCAGTACTTC CASTRGGPAETQYF
TRBJ2-5 many - TRBV20-1 TGCAGTGCTAGGGACTCTTTACGAGAGACCCAGTACTTC CSARDSLRETQYF
TRBJ2-7 - TRBD2 TRBV9 TGTGCCAGCAGCGACTACGGGAGGGGACTAGCGGTTTACGAGCAGTACTTC CASSDYGRGLAVYEQYF
TRBJ2-7 few TRBD2 TRBV9 TGTGCCAGCAGCGTAGGGGCTAGCGGAATCTCCTACGAGCAGTACTTC CASSVGASGISYEQYF
TRBJ2-1 - - TRBV18 TGTGCCAGCTCACCACAGGACGGGGACGATGAGCAGTTCTTC CASSPQDGDDEQFF